Given below is one T cell receptor beta chain in context. Its antigen is unknown. Every patient with CD3G deficiency had evidence of autoimmunity. Regulatory (CD25-high CD127-low) and conventional (CD25-low CD127-high) CD4+ T cells were sorted separately. This sample is drawn from a study of regulatory T cells. Study results and caveats: Patient repertoires had restricted TRB V-J pairs and skewed V and J usage, most in Tregs. Hydrophobic residues at CDR3 positions 6 and 7 were enriched in conventional CD4+ T cells of CD3G-deficient patients.

Primers: 52 TRBV forward and 13 TRBJ reverse. The table came from immunoSEQ multiplex PCR; TCRdb's copy has only in-frame clones and leaves some out. The data show about 23,000 clones, about 88% seen once. Germline V gene data show CDR1 as MNHNS and CDR2 as SASEGT. The CDR3 covers 12 residues. Trimming stripped 6 bases from V and 7 bases from J, with 12 bases between. The chain recombines TRBV6-1 with TRBJ1-1; the D gene is possibly TRBD1 (5 bases). The receptor was derived from a child younger than 18 with CD3G deficiency. Sequencing was performed on conventional CD4+ T cells sorted from blood. The CDR3 is CASRQERSEAFF. The CDR3 bases are TGTGCCAGCAGACAGGAAAGAAGTGAAGCTTTCTTT.